Listed below are T cell receptor beta chains from one sample, sequenced in a study of shared clonotypes between healthy human individuals. The repertoire was sequenced with immunoSEQ multiplex PCR; TCRdb's copy has only in-frame clones and lacks some. The sample lists about 1.1 million clones, around 78% occurring once. Sequencing used memory CD4+ T cells from PBMCs. The source of these receptors is a man younger than 35 in good health. Some clones in this sample may be carry-over from other donors' samples. CDR3s leave out the opening cysteine and the closing phenylalanine or tryptophan. The order of the fields is V gene, J gene, CDR3 protein.

V gene: TRBV6-5; J gene: -; CDR3 protein: ASRPWGGQTYEQY
V gene: TRBV5-1; J gene: TRBJ2-6; CDR3 protein: ASSLPGQGAPGANVLT
V gene: TRBV7-3; J gene: TRBJ1-1; CDR3 protein: ASSPDRVSTEAF
V gene: TRBV21-1; J gene: TRBJ2-3; CDR3 protein: ASSKPGTGWTDTQY
V gene: TRBV5-1; J gene: TRBJ2-1; CDR3 protein: ASSLGTGSSYEQF
V gene: TRBV4-2; J gene: TRBJ1-1; CDR3 protein: ASSQPQDTEAF
V gene: TRBV27; J gene: TRBJ2-3; CDR3 protein: ASRGPRDSLRTDTQY
V gene: TRBV4-1; J gene: TRBJ2-5; CDR3 protein: ASSMGDPWETQY
V gene: TRBV11-2; J gene: TRBJ2-3; CDR3 protein: ASRLTGTDTQY
V gene: TRBV15; J gene: TRBJ2-4; CDR3 protein: ATSRPANAAKNIQY
V gene: TRBV19; J gene: TRBJ2-1; CDR3 protein: ASSIGGRVHNEQF
V gene: TRBV12-5; J gene: TRBJ2-3; CDR3 protein: APAPFLLRTDTQY
V gene: TRBV6-1; J gene: TRBJ1-1; CDR3 protein: ASSKVNTEAF
V gene: TRBV7-9; J gene: TRBJ2-7; CDR3 protein: ASSLEGSASLY
V gene: TRBV5-1; J gene: TRBJ1-2; CDR3 protein: ASSPGTGGIYGYT
V gene: TRBV7-2; J gene: TRBJ2-1; CDR3 protein: ASSLWQYNEQF
V gene: TRBV5-4; J gene: TRBJ1-2; CDR3 protein: ASSLRAGDYGYT
V gene: TRBV7-2; J gene: TRBJ2-7; CDR3 protein: ASSLPGAYEQY
V gene: TRBV5-4; J gene: TRBJ1-1; CDR3 protein: ASSSGQGYTEAF
V gene: TRBV7-3; J gene: TRBJ2-2; CDR3 protein: ASSLHRPGLAMRTGELF
V gene: TRBV27; J gene: TRBJ2-1; CDR3 protein: ASSLRGQGMEF
V gene: TRBV28; J gene: TRBJ1-1; CDR3 protein: ASSSVNTEAF
V gene: TRBV28; J gene: TRBJ1-4; CDR3 protein: ASSPPGGVNEKLF
V gene: TRBV28; J gene: TRBJ1-1; CDR3 protein: ASSLRSGGPLNTEAF
V gene: TRBV7-2; J gene: TRBJ1-5; CDR3 protein: ASSWRKNQPQH
V gene: TRBV5-1; J gene: TRBJ1-1; CDR3 protein: ASSLIGYTEAF
V gene: TRBV5-1; J gene: TRBJ2-1; CDR3 protein: ASSADPDYNEQF
V gene: TRBV28; J gene: TRBJ1-1; CDR3 protein: ASSLSGGGNTEAF
V gene: TRBV19; J gene: TRBJ2-2; CDR3 protein: ASSIPSPGAGELF
V gene: TRBV11-1; J gene: TRBJ1-2; CDR3 protein: ASSSRAGLYGYA
V gene: TRBV6-5; J gene: TRBJ2-7; CDR3 protein: ASSSKPGLNYEQY
V gene: TRBV6-6; J gene: TRBJ1-1; CDR3 protein: ASSLDRVNTEAF
V gene: TRBV9; J gene: TRBJ1-3; CDR3 protein: ASAPLPSGNTIY
V gene: TRBV5-4; J gene: TRBJ1-1; CDR3 protein: ASSLAQGTGEAF
V gene: TRBV2; J gene: TRBJ1-4; CDR3 protein: ASWGRGEKLF
V gene: TRBV9; J gene: TRBJ2-7; CDR3 protein: ASSALSTLITREQY
V gene: TRBV29-1; J gene: TRBJ1-2; CDR3 protein: SVPEEDRSYGYT
V gene: TRBV28; J gene: TRBJ2-1; CDR3 protein: ASSLGLPYPHEQF
V gene: TRBV10-3; J gene: TRBJ2-3; CDR3 protein: AISGRTSGTDTQY
V gene: TRBV4-3; J gene: TRBJ1-4; CDR3 protein: ASSRRGATNEKLF
V gene: TRBV11-2; J gene: TRBJ2-7; CDR3 protein: ASSFGLTYEQY
V gene: TRBV11-3; J gene: TRBJ2-3; CDR3 protein: ASALEAGGPTDTQY
V gene: TRBV7-2; J gene: TRBJ2-7; CDR3 protein: ASSLAGTSYEQY
V gene: TRBV18; J gene: TRBJ2-7; CDR3 protein: ASSPYGSGYEQY
V gene: TRBV28; J gene: TRBJ2-1; CDR3 protein: ASSLPAGSYNEQF
V gene: TRBV19; J gene: TRBJ1-2; CDR3 protein: ASSIGGGGKPYGYT
V gene: TRBV27; J gene: TRBJ2-7; CDR3 protein: ASRTAGRWY
V gene: TRBV18; J gene: TRBJ1-5; CDR3 protein: ASSHYRGQPQH
V gene: TRBV4-3; J gene: TRBJ2-6; CDR3 protein: ASSQVSRSSGANVLT
V gene: TRBV4-1; J gene: TRBJ1-5; CDR3 protein: ASSQDAPNSNQPQH
V gene: TRBV7-2; J gene: TRBJ2-2; CDR3 protein: ASSFSPVAGELF
V gene: TRBV23-1; J gene: TRBJ2-7; CDR3 protein: ASSQSRQGSYEQY